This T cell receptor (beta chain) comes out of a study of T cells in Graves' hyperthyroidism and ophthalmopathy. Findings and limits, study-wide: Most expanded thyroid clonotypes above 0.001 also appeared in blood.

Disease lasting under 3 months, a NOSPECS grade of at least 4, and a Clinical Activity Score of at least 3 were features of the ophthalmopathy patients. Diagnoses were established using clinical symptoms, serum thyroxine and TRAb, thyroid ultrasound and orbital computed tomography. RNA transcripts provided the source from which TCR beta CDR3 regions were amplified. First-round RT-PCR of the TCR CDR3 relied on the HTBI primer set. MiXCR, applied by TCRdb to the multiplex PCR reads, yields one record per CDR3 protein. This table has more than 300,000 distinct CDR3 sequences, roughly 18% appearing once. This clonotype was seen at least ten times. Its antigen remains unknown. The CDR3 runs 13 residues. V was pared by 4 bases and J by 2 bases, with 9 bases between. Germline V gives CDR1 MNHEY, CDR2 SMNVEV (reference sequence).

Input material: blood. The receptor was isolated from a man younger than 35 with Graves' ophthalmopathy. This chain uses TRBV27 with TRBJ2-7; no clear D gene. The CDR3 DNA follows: TGTGCCAGCAGTTCCAGCCACCCCTACGAGCAGTACTTC. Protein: CASSSSHPYEQYF.